The 7 T cell receptor beta chains below all came from one sample that was sequenced in a study of B cell selection in AIRE deficiency. The sorted conventional CD4 T cells were gated as CD4+CD127+. TCRdb's copy holds only in-frame clones and misses some; the assay was immunoSEQ multiplex PCR. The data contain tens of thousands of clones, almost 97% of them singletons. Sequencing input: conventional CD4+ T cells sorted from PBMCs. Receptors originate from a human donor with AIRE deficiency.

The chain employs TRBV9 and TRBJ2-1; the D is unclear. CDR3 length: 15 amino acids. Germline V gives CDR1 SGDLS, CDR2 YYNGEE. V gave up 0 bases and J gave up 5 bases, with 12 bases separating them. The DNA of the CDR3 is TGTGCCAGCAGCGTAGCGTCTAGGATTAACAATGAGCAGTTCTTC. Translating gives CASSVASRINNEQFF.

The chain employs TRBV19 and TRBJ2-3; 7 nucleotides align to TRBD1. Trimming at V came to 9 bases and at J to 3 bases, leaving 6 bases not matched to a gene. Germline loops: CDR1 LNHDA, CDR2 SQIVND (reference sequence). The CDR3 runs to 13 residues. In DNA form, the CDR3 reads TGTGCCAGCAGGGGGATCAAAACAGATACGCAGTATTTT. Translation: CASRGIKTDTQYF.

The chain carries TRBV9 and TRBJ2-5; 14 bases line up with TRBD2. This CDR3 has 16 amino acids. Germline V gene sequence: CDR1 SGDLS, CDR2 YYNGEE. V shed 7 bases, J shed 4 bases, and the junction held 9 bases outside the gene matches. The CDR3 here is CASGPGLAGGRETQYF. The CDR3 region has the DNA TGTGCCAGCGGGCCTGGACTAGCGGGAGGAAGAGAGACCCAGTACTTC.

The chain is built from TRBV9 and TRBJ2-7; 13 nucleotides align to TRBD2. This CDR3 is 14 amino acids long. Trimming cost V 5 bases and J 6 bases; bases outside gene matches: 5. Germline loops: CDR1 SGDLS, CDR2 YYNGEE. This chain's CDR3 is CASSGLAGVSEQYF. The CDR3 DNA follows: TGTGCCAGCAGTGGACTAGCGGGAGTCTCCGAGCAGTACTTC.

The CDR3 loop reads CASSPNRQGAGGNTIYF. CDR3 DNA sequence: TGTGCCAGCTCACCCAACCGACAGGGCGCAGGGGGAAACACCATATATTTT. The chain joins TRBV18 to TRBJ1-3; 7 bases are a match to TRBD1. CDR3 size: 17 residues. CDR1 is KGHSH and CDR2 is LQKENI in the germline V gene. V shed 3 bases and J 4 bases; nucleotides not matched to a gene: 12.

The chain couples TRBV4-1 to TRBJ1-3; TRBD1 might be the D (5 bases). V lost 4 bases and J lost 4, with 11 bases in between. The CDR3 is 14 amino acids. The germline CDR1 and CDR2 sequences are MGHRA and YSYEKL. The CDR3 coding sequence is TGCGCCAGCAGCCCCACGGGGGTGGGAAACACCATATATTTT. The encoded protein is CASSPTGVGNTIYF.

V and J are TRBV7-2 and TRBJ2-7, with TRBD1 matching 9 bases. Germline V CDR1 and CDR2: SGHTA, FQGNSA. The CDR3 covers 17 residues. V trimming: 5 bases; J trimming: 3 bases; junction bases outside the gene matches: 14. The CDR3 is CASSRTTGGAKDYEQYF. The CDR3, as DNA: TGTGCCAGCAGCCGGACTACAGGGGGCGCAAAGGACTACGAGCAGTACTTC.